The 31 T cell receptor beta chains below come from one sample, sequenced in a study of cytomegalovirus exposure and HLA in healthy donors. Assay: immunoSEQ multiplex PCR; the TCRdb copy retains only in-frame clones and omits some. Here the sample spans roughly 75,000 clones, around four fifths being singletons. Sequenced: PBMCs. Receptor source: a man aged 25 to 40 in good health and CMV-seronegative.

The V and J genes are TRBV2 and TRBJ2-5, with D perhaps TRBD2 (6 bases). V shed 5 bases and J shed 6 bases, with 13 bases lying between them. CDR1 SNHLY and CDR2 FYNNEI come from the germline V gene. The CDR3 contains 13 residues. The CDR3 protein is CASSLLAFKTQYF. The DNA of the CDR3 is TGTGCCAGCAGTTTGCTAGCGTTTAAGACCCAGTACTTC.

The chain is built from TRBV5-1 and TRBJ2-7; 7 bases line up with TRBD1. Germline trimming cut 2 bases from V and 2 bases from J; bases unmatched to any gene: 4. Germline assignment: CDR1 SGHRS and CDR2 YFSETQ. The CDR3 extends over 14 amino acids. The CDR3 nucleotides are TGCGCCAGCAGCTTCAGGGGGACGGCCTACGAGCAGTACTTC. As protein: CASSFRGTAYEQYF.

V and J are TRBV25-1 and TRBJ2-1; 12 bases are shared with TRBD2. Per the germline V gene, CDR1 is MGHDK and CDR2 is SYGVNS. The V and J ends lost 2 bases and 9 bases, in that order; junction bases with no gene match: 8. The CDR3 is 16 residues long. The CDR3 sequence is CASSEVRLAGVGEQFF. The DNA for the CDR3 is TGTGCCAGCAGTGAAGTCCGACTAGCGGGGGTGGGTGAGCAGTTCTTC.

The chain uses TRBV4-2 and TRBJ1-5, with TRBD1 matching over 7 bases. V lost 0 bases to trimming and J lost 2 bases; unmatched junction nucleotides: 1. Germline V CDR1 and CDR2: LGHNA, YNFKEQ. This CDR3 spans 15 amino acids. CDR3 DNA sequence: TGTGCCAGCAGCCAAGAAAGGGGGCGCAATCAGCCCCAGCATTTT. It encodes CASSQERGRNQPQHF.

This chain joins TRBV5-4 and TRBJ2-7; TRBD2 matches 7 bases. Trimming took 4 bases from V and 4 from J; bases not matched to a gene: 8. In germline, CDR1 is SGHNT, CDR2 YYREEE (reference sequence). CDR3 length: 14 residues. This CDR3 is CASSRWGGGYEQYV. DNA for the CDR3: TGTGCCAGCAGCCGATGGGGCGGGGGATACGAGCAGTACGTC.

The V and J genes are TRBV2 and TRBJ1-3; 10 positions match TRBD1. Germline trimming cut 7 bases from V and 8 bases from J; bases unmatched to any gene: 8. The germline V gene encodes CDR1 SNHLY and CDR2 FYNNEI. The CDR3 runs 14 residues. CDR3 DNA: TGTGCCAGCATCGGGGACAGGGGAAAGTACACCATATATTTT. It translates to CASIGDRGKYTIYF.

As DNA, the CDR3 is TGCAGCGTTGGGGGGCCTAGCGGGACCGGGGAGCTGTTTTTT. It codes for CSVGGPSGTGELFF. The chain is built from TRBV29-1 and TRBJ2-2; 8 positions match TRBD2. The CDR3 is made up of 14 amino acids. Trimming at V came to 4 bases and at J to 5 bases, leaving 6 bases not matched to a gene. Germline V gives CDR1 SQVTM, CDR2 ANQGSEA.

The chain is built from TRBV27 and TRBJ1-1, with TRBD1 identical over 10 bases. V lost 6 bases and J lost 1; bases outside the gene matches: 5. This CDR3 has 15 residues. Germline loops: CDR1 MNHEY, CDR2 SMNVEV (reference sequence). CDR3 amino acids: CASRGRDRGNTEAFF. Written as DNA, the CDR3 is TGTGCCAGCAGGGGAAGGGACAGGGGGAACACTGAAGCTTTCTTT.

V is TRBV9 and J is TRBJ2-1; no clear D gene. Germline V lookup: CDR1 SGDLS, CDR2 YYNGEE. Trimming removed 3 bases at V and 10 bases at J, with 8 bases between. CDR3 length: 11 amino acids. The CDR3 sequence is CASSDLTEQFF. The CDR3 DNA sequence: TGTGCCAGCAGCGATCTCACAGAGCAGTTCTTC.

The chain uses TRBV27 and TRBJ2-2, with TRBD1 matching over 8 bases. CDR3 length: 14 amino acids. The trim removed 6 bases at V and 5 bases at J, leaving 5 bases unmatched. Germline CDR1 and CDR2: MNHEY and SMNVEV (reference sequence). CDR3 sequence (DNA): TGTGCCAGCAGCGGGGACAGGCGAACCGGGGAGCTGTTTTTT. Translated: CASSGDRRTGELFF.

V and J are TRBV10-2 and TRBJ1-5; D may be TRBD1 (5 bases). The CDR3 has 12 amino acids. In germline, CDR1 is WSHSY, CDR2 SAAADI. V lost 6 bases and J lost 6, with 9 bases in between. The CDR3 spells CASRDGGQPQHF. For the CDR3, the DNA is TGCGCCAGCAGGGACGGGGGTCAGCCCCAGCATTTT.

The genes are TRBV6-1 and TRBJ2-5; D is possibly TRBD2 (5 bases). Germline V gene lookup returns CDR1 MNHNS and CDR2 SASEGT. Trimming cost V 6 bases and J 0 bases, with 14 bases left between them. The length of the CDR3 is 15 residues. DNA for the CDR3: TGTGCCAGCAGGCCACGGTGGAGGCACCAAGAGACCCAGTACTTC. Encoded protein: CASRPRWRHQETQYF.

V usage is TRBV6-5 and J usage is TRBJ2-1, with TRBD1 identical over 9 bases. The V segment lost 8 bases and the J segment 8 bases; nucleotides outside the gene matches: 13. Germline CDR1 is MNHEY and CDR2 is SVGAGI. There are 15 residues in the CDR3. The CDR3: CASSYLGQGRDEQFF. In nucleotides, the CDR3 is TGTGCCAGCTCCTATTTGGGACAGGGCCGCGATGAGCAGTTCTTC.

The chain is built from TRBV6-5 and TRBJ1-1; 9 bases are shared with TRBD1. The length of the CDR3 is 15 residues. Germline V lookup: CDR1 MNHEY, CDR2 SVGAGI. The trim removed 5 bases at V and 1 base at J, leaving 5 bases unmatched. For the CDR3, the DNA is TGTGCCAGCAGTAACAACAGGGGGCAGAACACTGAAGCTTTCTTT. Translated, it gives CASSNNRGQNTEAFF.

The chain uses TRBV9 and TRBJ1-4; 7 bases map to TRBD1. This CDR3 contains 15 residues. V dropped 3 bases and J dropped 6; count of bases not matched to a gene: 8. CDR1 is SGDLS, CDR2 YYNGEE, per germline. The CDR3 sequence: CASSETQGQHEKLFF. The DNA for the CDR3 is TGTGCCAGCAGCGAGACCCAGGGACAGCATGAAAAACTGTTTTTT.

This clone occurred a few times. CDR3 DNA: TGTGCCAGCACGAGACAGGTAAAGTTAAGCAATCAGCCCCAGCATTTT. It specifies CASTRQVKLSNQPQHF. The V gene is TRBV27, the J gene TRBJ1-5; perhaps TRBD1 as D (6 bases). Germline V gene sequence: CDR1 MNHEY, CDR2 SMNVEV (reference sequence). The CDR3 consists of 16 residues. V was shortened by 7 bases and J by 1 base, with 17 bases between the two germline ends.

The chain employs TRBV6-5 and TRBJ1-2; D remains ambiguous. CDR3 length equals 12 residues. Between the trimmed V and J ends, which lost 4 bases and 4 bases, there was a span of 7 bases. Per the germline V gene, CDR1 is MNHEY and CDR2 is SVGAGI. CDR3 sequence reads: CASSFGGYGYTF. CDR3 nucleotide sequence: TGTGCCAGCAGTTTCGGCGGCTATGGCTACACCTTC.

The V call is TRBV11-2, the J call TRBJ1-2; TRBD1 agrees at 10 bases. V was clipped by 4 bases and J by 8 bases; unmatched bases: 10. Germline V CDR1 and CDR2: SGHAT, FQNNGV. The CDR3 extends over 15 amino acids. CDR3 protein: CASSSLTGGLGGYTF. In nucleotides, the CDR3 is TGTGCCAGCAGCTCACTGACAGGGGGCCTGGGAGGCTACACCTTC.

V usage is TRBV7-9 and J usage is TRBJ2-6; D is ambiguous. This CDR3 region has 16 residues. The V gene lost 6 bases and the J gene lost 0 bases, with 12 bases spanning the gap. Germline values: CDR1 SEHNR, CDR2 FQNEAQ (reference sequence). CDR3 nucleotides: TGTGCCAGCAGTTTCTTGGGCTCCTCTGGGGCCAACGTCCTGACTTTC. Its protein is CASSFLGSSGANVLTF. Full variable domain (rest looked up from reference TRBV7-9 and TRBJ2-6): DTGVSQNPRHKITKRGQNVTFRCDPISEHNRLYWYRQTLGQGPEFLTYFQNEAQLEKSRLLSDRFSAERPKGSFSTLEIQRTEQGDSAMYLCASSFLGSSGANVLTFGAGSRLTVL.

V gene TRBV7-3 combines with J gene TRBJ2-2, with D perhaps TRBD1 (6 bases). V was trimmed by 5 bases and J by 6 bases, leaving 13 bases between them. Germline assignment: CDR1 SGHTA and CDR2 FQGTGA. The CDR3 totals 14 residues. CDR3 in amino acids: CASSQMGASGELFF. The CDR3 DNA is TGTGCCAGCAGCCAAATGGGGGCGTCCGGGGAGCTGTTTTTT.

In its sample, this clone was seen once. V gene TRBV28 combines with J gene TRBJ2-5; 11 bases match TRBD2. V lost 3 bases and J lost 5; bases outside the gene matches: 5. Germline loops: CDR1 MDHEN, CDR2 SYDVKM. The CDR3 has 15 amino acids. The CDR3 region is CASSFTSGGGETQYF. The CDR3 nucleotides read TGTGCCAGCAGTTTTACTAGCGGGGGCGGGGAGACCCAGTACTTC.

CDR3 loop: CASSVDRGNTGELFF. For the CDR3, the DNA is TGTGCCAGCAGCGTCGACAGGGGAAACACCGGGGAGCTGTTTTTT. The chain joins TRBV9 to TRBJ2-2; 8 nucleotides agree with TRBD1. Trimming at V came to 2 bases and at J to 2 bases, leaving 2 bases not matched to a gene. The CDR3 loop spans 15 amino acids. Germline V gene sequence: CDR1 SGDLS, CDR2 YYNGEE.

The V gene is TRBV5-1, the J gene TRBJ1-4; 7 positions agree with TRBD1. Germline assignment: CDR1 SGHRS and CDR2 YFSETQ. Trimming took 0 bases from V and 4 from J; bases not matched to a gene: 3. The CDR3 has 15 amino acids. The CDR3 sequence: CASSLAQGVNEKLFF. Written as DNA, the CDR3 is TGCGCCAGCAGCTTGGCCCAGGGGGTTAATGAAAAACTGTTTTTT. Complete variable domain (other parts from reference TRBV5-1 and TRBJ1-4): KAGVTQTPRYLIKTRGQQVTLSCSPISGHRSVSWYQQTPGQGLQFLFEYFSETQRNKGNFPGRFSGRQFSNSRSEMNVSTLELGDSALYLCASSLAQGVNEKLFFGSGTQLSVL.

The CDR3 sequence: CAWIVRGSTEAFF. CDR3 coding DNA: TGTGCCTGGATTGTCAGGGGAAGCACTGAAGCTTTCTTT. J is TRBJ1-1 and V is TRBV30; tentative D call: TRBD1 (6 bases). The germline V gene encodes CDR1 GTSNPN and CDR2 SVGIG (reference sequence). The CDR3 runs to 13 residues. The ends were cut back, 4 bases at V and 4 bases at J, with 13 bases in the middle. The entire variable domain, with the rest obtained from reference TRBV30 and TRBJ1-1, is as follows: SQTIHQWPATLVQPVGSPLSLECTVEGTSNPNLYWYRQAAGRGLQLLFYSVGIGQISSEVPQNLSASRPQDRQFILSSKKLLLSDSGFYLCAWIVRGSTEAFFGQGTRLTVV.

In its sample, this clone was seen once. The chain carries TRBV7-9 and TRBJ1-1; 7 bases match TRBD1. From germline, CDR1 is SEHNR and CDR2 FQNEAQ (reference sequence). This CDR3 region has 19 residues. Trimming took 5 bases from V and 1 from J; bases not matched to a gene: 19. CDR3 region: CASSLDLFDRDQENTEAFF. CDR3 in DNA: TGTGCCAGCAGCCTCGACCTTTTTGACAGGGACCAGGAGAACACTGAAGCTTTCTTT.

This CDR3 is CASSQGQYNYYGYTF. In DNA, the CDR3 is TGCGCCAGCAGCCAGGGACAGTATAATTACTATGGCTACACCTTC. The J gene is TRBJ1-2, the V gene TRBV4-3; the match to TRBD1 covers 7 bases. Germline trimming cut 3 bases from V and 3 bases from J; bases unmatched to any gene: 7. Germline V gene sequence: CDR1 LGHNA, CDR2 YSLEER. The CDR3 length is 15 residues.

The rearrangement joins TRBV14 to TRBJ2-7; 10 nucleotides agree with TRBD1. CDR1 and CDR2 (germline): SGHDN, FVKESK. Losses at the gene ends were 4 bases for V and 0 bases for J; bases not matched to a gene: 9. This CDR3 is 17 amino acids long. CDR3 sequence reads: CASSRQVGQGPSYEQYV. The DNA of the CDR3 is TGTGCCAGCAGCCGTCAGGTGGGACAGGGGCCCTCCTACGAGCAGTACGTC.

The V call is TRBV4-3, the J call TRBJ2-7, with D possibly matching TRBD2 (7 bases). V lost 0 bases to trimming and J lost 3 bases, with 12 bases between them. Per the germline V gene, CDR1 is LGHNA and CDR2 is YSLEER. The CDR3 loop spans 15 amino acids. In DNA form, the CDR3 reads TGCGCCAGCAGCCAAGATGGGAGGGGGGGCTACGAGCAGTACTTC. It encodes CASSQDGRGGYEQYF.

The chain is built from TRBV2 and TRBJ1-2; the D is unclear. The CDR3 is made up of 14 amino acids. Germline values: CDR1 SNHLY, CDR2 FYNNEI. Trimming cost V 6 bases and J 4 bases, with 15 bases left between them. CDR3 residues: CASRMTQATYGYTF. The CDR3 coding sequence is TGTGCCAGCAGGATGACCCAGGCTACCTATGGCTACACCTTC.

The chain joins TRBV7-9 to TRBJ2-1, with D perhaps TRBD2 (5 bases). The V gene's germline CDR1 is SEHNR and CDR2 FQNEAQ (reference sequence). This CDR3 comprises 14 residues. V lost 5 bases, J lost 4 bases, and 12 bases lay in between. The CDR3 loop is CASSVPGMYNEQFF. The CDR3 DNA is TGTGCCAGCAGCGTCCCCGGGATGTACAATGAGCAGTTCTTC. Together with reference TRBV7-9 and TRBJ2-1, the CDR3 gives the full variable domain: DTGVSQNPRHKITKRGQNVTFRCDPISEHNRLYWYRQTLGQGPEFLTYFQNEAQLEKSRLLSDRFSAERPKGSFSTLEIQRTEQGDSAMYLCASSVPGMYNEQFFGPGTRLTVL.

V gene TRBV4-3 combines with J gene TRBJ1-6; D unresolved. There are 14 residues in the CDR3. V was trimmed by 4 bases and J by 1 base, leaving 5 bases between them. Germline lookup yields CDR1 LGHNA and CDR2 YSLEER. CDR3: CASSPTSYNSPLHF. CDR3 nucleotides: TGCGCCAGCAGCCCTACGTCCTATAATTCACCCCTCCACTTT.